The 21 T cell receptor beta chains reported below all come from one sample, sequenced in a study of shared clonotypes between healthy human individuals. Data came from immunoSEQ multiplex PCR; TCRdb stores just in-frame clones and leaves some out. Here the sample spans roughly 1,600,000 clones, around 98.5% being singletons. What was sequenced was naive CD4+ T cells sorted from blood. This sample's subset: CD45RA+ positively selected. The receptors originated from a young man in good health.

This sequence joins TRBV28 and TRBJ2-3, with 8 nucleotides matching TRBD1. The V segment lost 5 bases and the J segment 2 bases; nucleotides outside the gene matches: 9. The CDR3 extends over 16 amino acids. CDR1 is MDHEN and CDR2 is SYDVKM in the germline V gene. The CDR3 DNA is TGTGCCAGCAGTCCCGCAGGACAGGGTTACACAGATACGCAGTATTTT. As protein: CASSPAGQGYTDTQYF. The full variable domain, in which reference TRBV28 and TRBJ2-3 provide the parts outside the CDR3, is DVKVTQSSRYLVKRTGEKVFLECVQDMDHENMFWYRQDPGLGLRLIYFSYDVKMKEKGDIPEGYSVSREKKERFSLILESASTNQTSMYLCASSPAGQGYTDTQYFGPGTRLTVL.

J is TRBJ2-2 and V is TRBV5-1; D call uncertain. The V and J ends lost 2 bases and 4 bases respectively, with 9 bases between them. The germline CDR1 and CDR2 sequences are SGHRS and YFSETQ. The CDR3 is 14 amino acids. The CDR3 reads CASSLSSTTGELFF. DNA for the CDR3: TGCGCCAGCAGCTTATCCAGTACCACCGGGGAGCTGTTTTTT.

This chain links TRBV27 with TRBJ1-2; D is perhaps TRBD1 (6 bases). CDR3 size: 15 residues. CDR1 and CDR2 (germline): MNHEY, SMNVEV (reference sequence). The V gene lost 4 bases and the J gene lost 4 bases, with 16 bases spanning the gap. The CDR3 region is CASSSLLGQPYGYTF. The CDR3 nucleotides read TGTGCCAGCAGTTCCCTCCTAGGACAGCCCTATGGCTACACCTTC.

The V and J genes are TRBV28 and TRBJ2-1; D may be TRBD1 or TRBD2 (5 bases each). CDR1 MDHEN and CDR2 SYDVKM come from the germline V gene. The length of the CDR3 is 14 residues. Trimming cost V 2 bases and J 4 bases, with 9 bases left between them. CDR3 in DNA: TGTGCCAGCAGTTTACGAGGGGAATACAATGAGCAGTTCTTC. Translated: CASSLRGEYNEQFF. The full variable domain, with the rest looked up from reference TRBV28 and TRBJ2-1, is DVKVTQSSRYLVKRTGEKVFLECVQDMDHENMFWYRQDPGLGLRLIYFSYDVKMKEKGDIPEGYSVSREKKERFSLILESASTNQTSMYLCASSLRGEYNEQFFGPGTRLTVL.

J is TRBJ1-1 and V is TRBV9; weak D call: TRBD1 (6 bases). Germline-derived CDR1 and CDR2 are SGDLS and YYNGEE. The CDR3 extends over 12 amino acids. V was pared by 0 bases and J by 7 bases, with 7 bases between. CDR3 bases: TGTGCCAGCAGCGTAGGAGGGGGTGAAGCTTTCTTT. Protein: CASSVGGGEAFF. Supplemented by reference TRBV9 and TRBJ1-1, the full variable domain reads DSGVTQTPKHLITATGQRVTLRCSPRSGDLSVYWYQQSLDQGLQFLIQYYNGEERAKGNILERFSAQQFPDLHSELNLSSLELGDSALYFCASSVGGGEAFFGQGTRLTVV.

This clone was counted only a few times. This chain uses TRBV10-3 with TRBJ2-3; TRBD2 is a possible D gene (6 bases). This CDR3 is built from 15 residues. CDR1 and CDR2 (germline): ENHRY, SYGVKD. With 2 bases removed from V and 0 bases from J, the gap between germline ends came to 9 bases. The CDR3 spells CAISELSGSTDTQYF. The CDR3 nucleotides read TGTGCCATCAGTGAGCTGAGCGGGAGCACAGATACGCAGTATTTT.

The chain uses TRBV2 and TRBJ2-2; 12 positions match TRBD2. The CDR3 contains 16 residues. Germline CDR1 is SNHLY and CDR2 is FYNNEI. The trim removed 6 bases at V and 5 bases at J, leaving 7 bases unmatched. The CDR3 loop is CASRAGLAGLTGELFF. The DNA for the CDR3 is TGTGCCAGCAGAGCCGGACTAGCGGGACTAACCGGGGAGCTGTTTTTT. Supplemented by reference TRBV2 and TRBJ2-2, the full variable domain reads EPEVTQTPSHQVTQMGQEVILRCVPISNHLYFYWYRQILGQKVEFLVSFYNNEISEKSEIFDDQFSVERPDGSNFTLKIRSTKLEDSAMYFCASRAGLAGLTGELFFGEGSRLTVL.

The chain joins TRBV19 to TRBJ1-1; D uncertain. Germline CDR1 reads LNHDA; CDR2 reads SQIVND (reference sequence). Trimming took off 3 bases at V and 0 bases at J, with 11 bases between the two ends. The CDR3 loop spans 15 amino acids. In DNA form, the CDR3 reads TGTGCCAGTAGTATTCTTGGAGGACTGAACACTGAAGCTTTCTTT. Translation gives CASSILGGLNTEAFF. The full variable domain, with the rest looked up from reference TRBV19 and TRBJ1-1, is DGGITQSPKYLFRKEGQNVTLSCEQNLNHDAMYWYRQDPGQGLRLIYYSQIVNDFQKGDIAEGYSVSREKKESFPLTVTSAQKNPTAFYLCASSILGGLNTEAFFGQGTRLTVV.

The rearrangement links TRBV11-3 to TRBJ2-5; perhaps TRBD2 as D (5 bases). Trimming cost V 1 base and J 5 bases, with 11 bases left between them. The V gene's germline CDR1 is SGHNT and CDR2 YENEEA. The CDR3 is 14 residues long. The CDR3 protein is CASSLGMGVETQYF. The CDR3 DNA sequence: TGTGCCAGCAGCTTAGGTATGGGAGTGGAGACCCAGTACTTC.

This clone was observed a single time. This sequence joins TRBV29-1 and TRBJ2-1; TRBD2 matches at 8 bases. Germline CDR1 SQVTM, CDR2 ANQGSEA. The length of the CDR3 is 17 residues. V shed 2 bases, J shed 3 bases, and the junction held 12 bases outside the gene matches. CDR3: CSVEKYGRAIFYNEQFF. The CDR3 DNA is TGCAGCGTTGAAAAGTACGGGAGGGCCATTTTCTACAATGAGCAGTTCTTC.

The rearrangement joins TRBV27 to TRBJ2-5; 9 bases agree with TRBD1. CDR1 MNHEY and CDR2 SMNVEV come from the germline V gene (reference sequence). The CDR3 is made up of 13 amino acids. Trimming at V came to 10 bases and at J to 5 bases, leaving 8 bases not matched to a gene. CDR3 sequence (DNA): TGTGCCACGGGACAGGGCGATTCGGAGACCCAGTACTTC. Encoded protein: CATGQGDSETQYF.

The CDR3 region is CASSSTRDRYTF. In DNA, the CDR3 is TGTGCCAGCAGTTCAACTAGGGATCGCTACACCTTC. This chain links TRBV28 with TRBJ1-2; D gene uncertain. Trimming removed 4 bases at V and 9 bases at J, with 12 bases between. The CDR3 has 12 residues. Looked up from germline, CDR1 is MDHEN and CDR2 is SYDVKM.

The chain uses TRBV28 and TRBJ1-2; TRBD1 matches 9 bases. The germline CDR1 and CDR2 sequences are MDHEN and SYDVKM. V shed 6 bases and J 5 bases; nucleotides not matched to a gene: 16. The CDR3 spans 17 residues. CDR3 coding DNA: TGTGCCAGCAGCCGATCCCGGGACAGGGCTCTCCGTTATGGCTACACCTTC. Translating it yields CASSRSRDRALRYGYTF.

The chain joins TRBV11-2 to TRBJ1-1; the D is unclear. The CDR3 runs 18 residues. V lost 1 base and J 3 bases, leaving 21 bases between the germline ends. The germline V gene has CDR1 SGHAT and CDR2 FQNNGV. The DNA for the CDR3 is TGTGCCAGCAGCTTAGGTTCCCAGGTGCTTTTTAGGGACACTGAAGCTTTCTTT. It codes for CASSLGSQVLFRDTEAFF.

The V and J genes are TRBV5-1 and TRBJ1-3; 7 bases are a match to TRBD1. Germline CDR1 is SGHRS and CDR2 is YFSETQ. The CDR3 runs 16 residues. V lost 4 bases to trimming and J lost 0 bases; unmatched junction nucleotides: 7. The CDR3 here is CASSRGQRVSGNTIYF. In DNA form, the CDR3 reads TGCGCCAGCAGCAGGGGACAGAGGGTCTCTGGAAACACCATATATTTT.

The CDR3 region is CASRSGRAIYEQYF. CDR3 nucleotide sequence: TGTGCCAGCAGGAGCGGGAGGGCCATCTACGAGCAGTACTTC. V usage is TRBV28 and J usage is TRBJ2-7; 10 nucleotides align to TRBD2. The trim removed 6 bases at V and 3 bases at J, leaving 5 bases unmatched. Germline assignment: CDR1 MDHEN and CDR2 SYDVKM. The CDR3 is 14 residues long. The whole variable domain, remainder taken from reference TRBV28 and TRBJ2-7, is DVKVTQSSRYLVKRTGEKVFLECVQDMDHENMFWYRQDPGLGLRLIYFSYDVKMKEKGDIPEGYSVSREKKERFSLILESASTNQTSMYLCASRSGRAIYEQYFGPGTRLTVT.

The genes are TRBV7-2 and TRBJ2-5; 12 positions agree with TRBD2. The ends lost 5 bases at V and 7 bases at J; junction bases unmatched: 5. There are 14 residues in the CDR3. CDR1 is SGHTA and CDR2 is FQGNSA in the germline V gene. This CDR3 reads CASSPRTSGMTQYF. CDR3 nucleotides: TGTGCCAGCAGCCCCAGGACTAGCGGGATGACCCAGTACTTC.

The rearrangement links TRBV13 to TRBJ1-2, with a tentative D call TRBD1 (6 bases). There are 17 residues in the CDR3. The ends were cut back, 0 bases at V and 8 bases at J, with 22 bases in the middle. CDR1 and CDR2 from the germline V gene are PRHDT and FYEKMQ (reference sequence). CDR3 nucleotides: TGTGCCAGCAGCTTAGGAATGTACAGGGTCGGAAGGGAGGGCTACACCTTC. Its translation is CASSLGMYRVGREGYTF. Together with reference TRBV13 and TRBJ1-2, the CDR3 gives the full variable domain: AAGVIQSPRHLIKEKRETATLKCYPIPRHDTVYWYQQGPGQDPQFLISFYEKMQSDKGSIPDRFSAQQFSDYHSELNMSSLELGDSALYFCASSLGMYRVGREGYTFGSGTRLTVV.

This clone was counted a single time. The rearrangement uses TRBV9 and TRBJ2-2, with D perhaps TRBD1 (6 bases). Germline-derived CDR1 and CDR2 are SGDLS and YYNGEE. Trimming took 4 bases from V and 0 from J, leaving 19 bases between them. The CDR3 spans 18 residues. The CDR3 loop is CASSIQARTDANTGELFF. CDR3 nucleotide sequence: TGTGCCAGCAGCATTCAAGCGAGGACAGACGCGAACACCGGGGAGCTGTTTTTT.

This clone was detected once. The CDR3, as DNA: TGTGCCAGTAGACCGCGGGAGGTAACCTACAATGAGCAGTTCTTC. Protein: CASRPREVTYNEQFF. The rearrangement uses TRBV19 and TRBJ2-1; 8 nucleotides agree with TRBD2. Losses at the gene ends were 6 bases for V and 2 bases for J; bases not matched to a gene: 6. The germline V gene has CDR1 LNHDA and CDR2 SQIVND (reference sequence). The CDR3 spans 15 residues.

V is TRBV5-1 and J is TRBJ2-1; a weak D match, TRBD2 (6 bases). Germline V gene data show CDR1 as SGHRS and CDR2 as YFSETQ. The CDR3 has 15 amino acids. The V end was cut by 4 bases, the J end by 0 bases, with 11 bases between. CDR3 DNA: TGCGCCAGCAGCCCTAGCGTCAGCTCCTACAATGAGCAGTTCTTC. Translated, it gives CASSPSVSSYNEQFF.